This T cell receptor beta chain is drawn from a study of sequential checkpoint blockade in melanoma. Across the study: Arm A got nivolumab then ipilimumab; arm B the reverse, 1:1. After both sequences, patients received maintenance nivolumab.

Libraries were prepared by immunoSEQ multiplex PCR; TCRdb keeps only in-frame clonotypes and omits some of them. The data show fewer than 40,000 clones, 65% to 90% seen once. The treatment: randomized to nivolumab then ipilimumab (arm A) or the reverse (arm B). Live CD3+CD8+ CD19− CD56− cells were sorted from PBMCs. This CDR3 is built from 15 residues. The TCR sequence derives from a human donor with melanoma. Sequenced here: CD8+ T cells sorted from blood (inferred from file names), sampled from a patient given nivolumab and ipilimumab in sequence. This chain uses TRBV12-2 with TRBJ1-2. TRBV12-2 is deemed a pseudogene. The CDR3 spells CASRLATPDYCGYTF. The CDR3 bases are TGTGCAAGTCGCTTAGCCACCCCGGACTACTGTGGCTACACCTTC.